The following is a T cell receptor (beta chain) sequence with its context. PCR amplification relied on 60 Vbeta primers (plus 13 Jbeta primers). Using immunoSEQ multiplex PCR, the repertoire was profiled, and TCRdb retains in-frame clones only, with some absent. The sample carries around 63,000 clones, roughly 80% recorded once. The sample originates from a study of cytomegalovirus exposure and HLA in healthy donors. This sequence was found in a woman in her twenties or thirties in good health and CMV-seronegative. The specimen was PBMCs.

CDR3 DNA: TGTGCCAGCAGCTCGACGGGGGGCGATGGCTACACCTTC. Residues: CASSSTGGDGYTF. This chain joins TRBV11-2 and TRBJ1-2, with D maybe TRBD1 (6 bases). Looked up from germline, CDR1 is SGHAT and CDR2 is FQNNGV. Trimming stripped 4 bases from V and 6 bases from J, with 12 bases between. There are 13 residues in the CDR3.